The subject of this entry is one TCR beta chain. The germline V gene has CDR1 MNHEY and CDR2 SVGAGI. V gave up 6 bases and J gave up 11 bases; unmatched junction bases: 15. The CDR3 covers 14 residues. This record comes from a study of blood T cell repertoires in COVID-19. Study-level background: The United States, Italy and Spain were the sources of the acute and convalescent COVID-19 samples.

Individuals drawn from 24 US areas were about 18 to 90 years old. Participants were placed into cohorts based on the clinical history they reported. Data came from immunoSEQ multiplex PCR; TCRdb stores just in-frame clones and leaves some out. The table records over 200,000 clones, around 89% of them present only once. This chain uses TRBV6-5 with TRBJ1-2; 7 bases line up with TRBD1. This sequence originates from a man in his forties or fifties who had recovered from COVID-19. The sample taken for sequencing was PBMCs or T cells enriched from blood (not recorded which). CDR3: CASRRDRAGIRYTF. CDR3 coding DNA: TGTGCCAGCAGAAGAGACAGGGCAGGAATTAGATACACCTTC.